This entry features one TCR beta chain sequence. Cells stained for CD3, CD4, CD8, CD45RA and CD27 were sorted into four subsets. This sample was taken from a study of naive and memory T cell subsets. The germline CDR1 and CDR2 sequences are MGHRA and YSYEKL. This CDR3 has 11 residues. V shed 3 bases and J shed 2 bases, with 1 base lying between them. Both TRBC1 and TRBC2 were covered by a beta constant-region primer of two equimolar oligonucleotides. One entry per CDR3 protein, called by TCRdb with MiXCR from the UMI-ligation and nested PCR reads. This table holds thousands of distinct CDR3 sequences, approximately 6.8% found once.

V usage is TRBV4-1 and J usage is TRBJ2-5; no definite D call. Sequenced: effector memory CD8+ T cells from blood. The subset: effector memory, CD45RA- CD27-. The source of this sequence is a human donor in good health. The DNA for the CDR3 is TGCGCCAGCAGCCAGCAAGAGACCCAGTACTTC. Protein product: CASSQQETQYF.